Reported below is one T cell receptor beta chain. This record belongs to a study of blood T cells in healthy people across ages. For the second PCR, which ran for about 7 to 11 cycles, a sample-barcoded 5' primer and a J-beta primer mix were used. TCRdb re-analysed the 5' RACE reads in MiXCR, keeping a single row per CDR3 protein. The table lists hundreds of thousands of distinct CDR3 sequences, 25% of them singletons. The CDR3 has 12 residues. V was cut by 6 bases and J by 6 bases, with 11 bases left in between. The germline CDR1 and CDR2 sequences are SEHNR and FQNEAQ (reference sequence). The same sample was also studied in work on T cells of mothers and their children. That publication notes: The second PCR used the M1S primer, and this primer added sample barcodes and 2-4 random nucleotides.

Sample: blood. The sequence came from a boy younger than 18 in good health. The chain combines TRBV7-9 with TRBJ1-2; no definite D call. DNA of the CDR3: TGTGCCAGCAGAGAGGGATCCGATGGCTACACCTTC. Translation: CASREGSDGYTF.